This is a list of T cell receptor beta chains from one sample in a study of T cell responses to AZD1222 COVID-19 vaccine. Some clones are missing from TCRdb's copy, which holds only in-frame ones; the method was immunoSEQ multiplex PCR. The sample has approximately 97,000 clones, 90% to 95% seen once. The specimen comprised peripheral blood, sampled on day 0 of AZD1222 vaccination. These receptors all stem from an adult in good health. The CDR3 runs from the conserved cysteine through the conserved F or W. Each record gives: J gene, clone size, V gene, D gene, CDR3 DNA, CDR3 protein. D genes are given only for firm matches. For some rows the clone size is stated as once, few or many, or as a class when expanded; others skip it.

J gene: TRBJ1-2; clone size: NA; V gene: TRBV4-2; D gene: NA; CDR3 DNA: TGTGCCAGCAGCCAAGAAGCGGCGGGCGGTGGCTACACCTTC; CDR3 protein: CASSQEAAGGGYTF
J gene: TRBJ2-4; clone size: NA; V gene: TRBV2; D gene: NA; CDR3 DNA: TGTGCCAGCAGTGATCCCTTACTAGCCAAAAACATTCAGTACTTC; CDR3 protein: CASSDPLLAKNIQYF
J gene: TRBJ2-1; clone size: NA; V gene: TRBV7-3; D gene: TRBD2; CDR3 DNA: TGTGCCAGCAGCTCCGGGACTAGCCGTACTCAGTTCTTC; CDR3 protein: CASSSGTSRTQFF
J gene: TRBJ2-3; clone size: NA; V gene: TRBV5-1; D gene: TRBD2; CDR3 DNA: TGCGCCAGCAGCTTCCAGCGGGAGGAGGGTACGCAGTATTTT; CDR3 protein: CASSFQREEGTQYF
J gene: TRBJ1-2; clone size: NA; V gene: TRBV12-3/TRBV12-4; D gene: NA; CDR3 DNA: TGTGCCAGCAGTCTTAGCAAACTGTATGGCTACACCTTC; CDR3 protein: CASSLSKLYGYTF
J gene: TRBJ2-5; clone size: NA; V gene: TRBV12-3/TRBV12-4; D gene: TRBD1; CDR3 DNA: TGTGCCAGCAGTTTGGGACAGGGTAAGACCCAGTACTTC; CDR3 protein: CASSLGQGKTQYF
J gene: TRBJ1-5; clone size: once; V gene: TRBV20-1; D gene: TRBD1; CDR3 DNA: TGCAGTGCTAGTGCAACCGGGACAGCTAATCAGCCCCAGCATTTT; CDR3 protein: CSASATGTANQPQHF
J gene: TRBJ1-2; clone size: NA; V gene: TRBV28; D gene: NA; CDR3 DNA: TGTGCCAGCAGTGCCAGGGGCTATGGCTACACCTTC; CDR3 protein: CASSARGYGYTF
J gene: TRBJ1-2; clone size: NA; V gene: TRBV4-2; D gene: TRBD1; CDR3 DNA: TGTGCCAGCAGCCACGCAGGGACAGGGTTACGCGGCTACACCTTC; CDR3 protein: CASSHAGTGLRGYTF
J gene: TRBJ2-7; clone size: NA; V gene: TRBV29-1; D gene: NA; CDR3 DNA: TGCAGCGTTGAAGGTAGGGGTGGGGTGTCCTACGAGCAGTACTTC; CDR3 protein: CSVEGRGGVSYEQYF
J gene: TRBJ2-1; clone size: NA; V gene: TRBV6-5; D gene: TRBD2; CDR3 DNA: TGTGCCAGCAGTTCCCCGGTGAAGCGGGGGGGCCTTGAGCAGTTCTTC; CDR3 protein: CASSSPVKRGGLEQFF
J gene: TRBJ1-2; clone size: once; V gene: TRBV19; D gene: NA; CDR3 DNA: TGTGCCAGTAGTAGGCGACAGTCATATGGCTACACCTTC; CDR3 protein: CASSRRQSYGYTF
J gene: TRBJ1-2; clone size: NA; V gene: TRBV6-1; D gene: NA; CDR3 DNA: TGTGCCAGCAGTGAATTCACACGCTTCTATGGCTACACCTTC; CDR3 protein: CASSEFTRFYGYTF
J gene: TRBJ1-5; clone size: NA; V gene: TRBV30; D gene: TRBD1; CDR3 DNA: TGTGCCTGGAGTGTAGACAGGGTCCTGTCCCGTGACCACCAATACAATCAGCCCCAGCATTTT; CDR3 protein: CAWSVDRVLSRDHQYNQPQHF
J gene: TRBJ1-6; clone size: NA; V gene: TRBV5-1; D gene: TRBD1; CDR3 DNA: TGCGCCAGCAGTACAGGGGGGGGTTATTCACCCCTCCACTTT; CDR3 protein: CASSTGGGYSPLHF
J gene: TRBJ1-5; clone size: NA; V gene: TRBV6-5; D gene: NA; CDR3 DNA: TGTGCCAGCAGTTCCCACACAGGGTCCAATCAGCCCCAGCATTTT; CDR3 protein: CASSSHTGSNQPQHF
J gene: TRBJ2-2; clone size: NA; V gene: TRBV10-3; D gene: TRBD1; CDR3 DNA: TGTGCCATCAGTGACCGGGACAGGGGGGGCACCGGGGAGCTGTTTTTT; CDR3 protein: CAISDRDRGGTGELFF
J gene: TRBJ2-2; clone size: NA; V gene: TRBV7-8; D gene: NA; CDR3 DNA: TGTGCCAGCACCCCGCCGGGGGCGCCCGGGGTTGGGCTGTTTTTT; CDR3 protein: CASTPPGAPGVGLFF
J gene: TRBJ1-4; clone size: NA; V gene: TRBV7-3; D gene: NA; CDR3 DNA: TGTGCCAGCAGCCCTGGATCCAATGAAAAACTGTTTTTT; CDR3 protein: CASSPGSNEKLFF
J gene: TRBJ2-1; clone size: once; V gene: TRBV7-2; D gene: NA; CDR3 DNA: TGTGCCAGCAGCTTAAAACAGAACAATGAGCAGTTCTTC; CDR3 protein: CASSLKQNNEQFF